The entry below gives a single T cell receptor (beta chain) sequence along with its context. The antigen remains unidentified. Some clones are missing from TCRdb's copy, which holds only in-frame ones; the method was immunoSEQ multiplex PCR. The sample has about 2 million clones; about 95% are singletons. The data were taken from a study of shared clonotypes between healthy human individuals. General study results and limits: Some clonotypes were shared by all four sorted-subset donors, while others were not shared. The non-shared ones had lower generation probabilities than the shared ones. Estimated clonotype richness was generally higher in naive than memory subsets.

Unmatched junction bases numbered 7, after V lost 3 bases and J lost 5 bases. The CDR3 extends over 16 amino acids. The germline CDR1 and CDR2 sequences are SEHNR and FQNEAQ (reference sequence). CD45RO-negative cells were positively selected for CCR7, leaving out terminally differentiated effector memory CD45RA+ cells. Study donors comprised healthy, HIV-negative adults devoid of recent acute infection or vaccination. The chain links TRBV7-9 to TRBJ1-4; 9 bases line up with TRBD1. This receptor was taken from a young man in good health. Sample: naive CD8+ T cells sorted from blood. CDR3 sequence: CASSFPGQGRNEKLFF. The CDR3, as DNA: TGTGCCAGCAGCTTCCCGGGACAGGGACGGAATGAAAAACTGTTTTTT.